The text below deals with one TCR beta chain. Original methodology: The assay estimated nucleated cells by amplifying reference gene primers. Libraries were prepared by immunoSEQ multiplex PCR; TCRdb keeps only in-frame clonotypes and omits some of them. That table gives V, J and clone size, and the DNA gave D and trimming. This table holds 110,000 or so clones, 70% to 90% found once. The entry originates in a study of blood T cell repertoires in COVID-19. The V and J ends lost 5 bases and 8 bases respectively, with 9 bases between them. The CDR3 contains 12 residues. CDR1 SSHAT and CDR2 FNYEAQ come from the germline V gene (reference sequence).

This TCR derives from a man aged 35-49 years with acute or convalescent COVID-19. The specimen was peripheral blood. V and J are TRBV7-7 and TRBJ2-2; D is possibly TRBD2 (5 bases). The CDR3, as DNA: TGTGCCAGCAGCCCCACTAGTGGGGAGCTGTTTTTT. It codes for CASSPTSGELFF.